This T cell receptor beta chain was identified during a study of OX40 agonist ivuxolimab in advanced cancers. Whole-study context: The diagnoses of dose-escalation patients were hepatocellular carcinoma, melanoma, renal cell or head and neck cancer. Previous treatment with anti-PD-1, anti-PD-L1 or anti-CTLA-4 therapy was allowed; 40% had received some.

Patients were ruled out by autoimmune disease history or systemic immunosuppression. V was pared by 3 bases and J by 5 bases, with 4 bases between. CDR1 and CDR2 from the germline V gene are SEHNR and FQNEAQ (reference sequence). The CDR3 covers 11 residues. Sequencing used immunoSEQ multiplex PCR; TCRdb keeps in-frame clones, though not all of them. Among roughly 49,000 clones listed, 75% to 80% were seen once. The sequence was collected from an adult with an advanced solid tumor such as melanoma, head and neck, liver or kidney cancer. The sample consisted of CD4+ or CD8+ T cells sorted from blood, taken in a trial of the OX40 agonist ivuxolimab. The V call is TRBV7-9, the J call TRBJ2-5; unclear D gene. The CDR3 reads CASSFMETQYF. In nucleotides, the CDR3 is TGTGCCAGCAGCTTCATGGAGACCCAGTACTTC.